This T cell receptor beta chain was recovered during a study of T-cell memory formation after mild COVID-19. Whole-study findings and limits: Clones contracting across day 15 to 85 had a balanced CD4/CD8 profile; later expanding clones leaned CD4+.

Many counts were recorded for this clonotype. No antigen is known for it. V shed 0 bases and J 6 bases; nucleotides not matched to a gene: 7. CDR1 and CDR2 from the germline V gene are SEHNR and FQNEAQ (reference sequence). CDR3 length: 17 residues. 5'RACE with constant-segment primers yielded barcoded, UMI-tagged TCR alpha and TCR beta cDNA libraries. TCRdb processed the 5' RACE reads anew with MiXCR; each CDR3 protein has one entry. The table includes over 150,000 distinct CDR3 sequences, roughly 13% detected once. This TCR was recovered from a man between 18 and 29 years old who had mild COVID-19 (a few samples of this study predate the infection). Cell type and time point are not known. Sequencing input: PBMCs or a T cell subset sorted from them (not recorded which). The chain uses TRBV7-9 and TRBJ2-1; 11 nucleotides line up with TRBD2. Here the CDR3 DNA reads TGTGCCAGCAGCTTAGCGCGGGGGACTAGCGGCATCAATGAGCAGTTCTTC. Translation gives CASSLARGTSGINEQFF.